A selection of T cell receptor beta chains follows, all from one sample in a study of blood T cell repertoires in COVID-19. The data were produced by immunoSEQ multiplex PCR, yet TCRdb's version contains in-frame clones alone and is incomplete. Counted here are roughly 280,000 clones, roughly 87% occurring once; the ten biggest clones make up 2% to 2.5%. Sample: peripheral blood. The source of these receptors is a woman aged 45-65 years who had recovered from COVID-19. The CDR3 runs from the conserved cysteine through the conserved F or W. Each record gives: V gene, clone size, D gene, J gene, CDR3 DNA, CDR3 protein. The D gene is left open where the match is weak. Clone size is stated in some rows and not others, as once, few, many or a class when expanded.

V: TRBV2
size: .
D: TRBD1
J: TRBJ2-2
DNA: TGTGCCAGCAGTGGACAGGGGCACTCGAACACCGGGGAGCTGTTTTTT
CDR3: CASSGQGHSNTGELFF

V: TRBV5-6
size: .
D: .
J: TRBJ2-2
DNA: TGTGCCAGCAGCCCTGCTGGGGGCCGGGAGCTGTTTTTT
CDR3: CASSPAGGRELFF

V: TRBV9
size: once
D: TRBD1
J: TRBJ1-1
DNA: TGTGCCAGCAGCTCCCGGACAGGGCGTAACACTGAAGCTTTCTTT
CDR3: CASSSRTGRNTEAFF

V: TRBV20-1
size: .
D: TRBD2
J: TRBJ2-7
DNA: TGCAGTGCTAGTAGCGGGAGGTACAACGAGCAGTACTTC
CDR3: CSASSGRYNEQYF

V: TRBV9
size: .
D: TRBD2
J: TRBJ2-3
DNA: TGTGCCAGCAGCGAGGGCCTGAGCGGGAGAGGTCAAGATACGCAGTATTTT
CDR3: CASSEGLSGRGQDTQYF

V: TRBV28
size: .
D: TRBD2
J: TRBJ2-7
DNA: TGTGCCAGCAGCCCCTTCGCGGGGAGGGCTTACGAGCAGTACTTC
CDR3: CASSPFAGRAYEQYF

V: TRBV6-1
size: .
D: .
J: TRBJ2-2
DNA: TGTGCCAGCAGTGTAAGGGGACTTTTTACGAACACCGGGGAGCTGTTTTTT
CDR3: CASSVRGLFTNTGELFF

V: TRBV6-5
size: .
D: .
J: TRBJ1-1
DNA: TGTGCCAGCAGATACACAGGGCTTTGGGCTTTCTTT
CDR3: CASRYTGLWAFF

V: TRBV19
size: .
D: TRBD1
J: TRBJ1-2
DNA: TGTGCCAGTAGTTTCGACAGGGGGCGCGGCCGAAGCTACACCTTC
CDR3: CASSFDRGRGRSYTF

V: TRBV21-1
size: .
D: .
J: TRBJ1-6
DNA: TGTGCCAGCAGCAAAGCGAGGGCAGCGCAAGGGCCGAGCCCCTATAATTCACCCCTCCACTTT
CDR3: CASSKARAAQGPSPYNSPLHF

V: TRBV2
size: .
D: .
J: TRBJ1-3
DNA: TGTGCCAGCAGAAGAGATCCAGGAAACACCATATATTTT
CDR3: CASRRDPGNTIYF

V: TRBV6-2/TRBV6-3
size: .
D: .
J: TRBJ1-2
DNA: TGTGCCAGCAGTTACGGTCAGGGTCTCTACACCTTC
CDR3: CASSYGQGLYTF

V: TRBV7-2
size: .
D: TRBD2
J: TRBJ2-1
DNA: TGTGCCAGCAGCTTCAGCGGGGGGGCAGGGGAGCAGTTCTTC
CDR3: CASSFSGGAGEQFF

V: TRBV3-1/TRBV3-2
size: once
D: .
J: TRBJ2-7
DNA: TGTGCCAGCAGCCGAGGCGGCGGTACCTACGAGCAGTACTTC
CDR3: CASSRGGGTYEQYF

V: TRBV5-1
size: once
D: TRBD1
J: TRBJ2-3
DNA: TGCGCCAGCAGCTTGTGGGACAGGCGAACAGATACGCAGTATTTT
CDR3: CASSLWDRRTDTQYF

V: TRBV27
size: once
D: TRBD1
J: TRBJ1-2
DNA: TGTGCCAGCAGTCCCGACAGGGCCGCTAGTGGCTACACCTTC
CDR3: CASSPDRAASGYTF

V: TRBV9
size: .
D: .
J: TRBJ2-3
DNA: TGTGCCAGCAGCGTAGATCTTGCGGATACGCAGTATTTT
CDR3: CASSVDLADTQYF

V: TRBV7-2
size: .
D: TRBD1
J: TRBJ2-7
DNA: TGTGCCAGCAGCTCGGACAGGGTTTCCTACGAGCAGTACTTC
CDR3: CASSSDRVSYEQYF

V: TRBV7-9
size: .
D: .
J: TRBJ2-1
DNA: TGTGCCAGCCTTTCGTTAGTATACTACAATGAGCAGTTCTTC
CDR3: CASLSLVYYNEQFF

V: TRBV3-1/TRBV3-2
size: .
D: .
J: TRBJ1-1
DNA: TGTGCCAGCAGCCCGAACAGAAACACTGAAGCTTTCTTT
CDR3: CASSPNRNTEAFF

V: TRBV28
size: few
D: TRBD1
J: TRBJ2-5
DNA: TGTGCCAGCAGTTCCCCGGACAGGCAAGAGACCCAGTACTTC
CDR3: CASSSPDRQETQYF

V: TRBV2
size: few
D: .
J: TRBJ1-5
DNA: TGTGCCAGCAGTGGGGACAACAATCAGCCCCAGCATTTT
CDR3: CASSGDNNQPQHF

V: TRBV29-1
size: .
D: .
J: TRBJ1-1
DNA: TGCAGCGCCGAAGGGCCAGGGCGGAACACTGAAGCTTTCTTT
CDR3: CSAEGPGRNTEAFF